The clone carrying this TCR beta chain was found many times. The target antigen is unknown. The CDR3 regions of TCR beta were amplified from RNA transcripts. TCR CDR3 underwent first-round RT-PCR with the HTBI primer set. TCRdb independently ran MiXCR on the multiplex PCR reads; one entry per CDR3 protein. The data hold about 210,000 distinct CDR3 sequences, with about 15% observed a single time. The record originates from a study of T cells in Graves' hyperthyroidism and ophthalmopathy. For the study at large: The initial diagnosis was the point when peripheral blood was collected, ahead of any treatment. Overall study findings and caveats: Clonotypes that were expanded in thyroid above 0.001 mostly appeared in blood too.

J lost 4 bases, V lost 3 bases, and 10 bases had no gene match. The CDR3 consists of 16 residues. Per the germline V gene, CDR1 is DFQATT and CDR2 is SNEGSKA (reference sequence). This chain links TRBV20-1 with TRBJ2-5; 11 bases are a match to TRBD2. Sequencing used blood. The receptor was derived from a middle-aged man with Graves' hyperthyroidism. Here the CDR3 reads CSASTSGRGEGETQYF. CDR3 in DNA: TGCAGTGCTAGCACTAGCGGGAGAGGGGAGGGAGAGACCCAGTACTTC.